This section outlines one T cell receptor (beta chain) sequence together with its context. The data are from a study of blood T cells in healthy people across ages. A sample-barcoded 5' primer and a J-beta primer mix were used in a second PCR of about 7 to 12 cycles. MiXCR, run by TCRdb on the 5' RACE reads, gives a single entry per CDR3 protein. This sample carries fewer than 750,000 distinct CDR3 sequences, around half of them seen once, and the ten largest clones take approximately 23%. The germline V gene has CDR1 SGHTA and CDR2 FQGNSA. There are 15 residues in the CDR3. After removal of 5 bases from V and 3 bases from J, the junction contained 9 bases not matched to a gene.

This TCR was recovered from an elderly man in good health. The rearrangement uses TRBV7-2 and TRBJ2-7; 8 bases agree with TRBD1. Sequencing was performed on blood. The CDR3 reads CASSARAGGIYEQYF. The CDR3 nucleotides are TGTGCCAGCAGCGCCAGGGCAGGGGGCATCTACGAGCAGTACTTC.